Listed below are T cell receptor beta chains from one sample, sequenced in a study of T cell responses to AZD1222 COVID-19 vaccine. Libraries were prepared by immunoSEQ multiplex PCR; TCRdb keeps only in-frame clonotypes and omits some of them. The data contain around 200,000 clones, approximately 93% of them singletons. The input for sequencing was peripheral blood, taken on day 0 of AZD1222 vaccination. These receptors were obtained from an adult in good health. Both conserved end residues are part of each CDR3. Fields, in order: D gene, J gene, V gene, clone size, CDR3 DNA, CDR3 protein. A D gene is named only where the DNA matches it firmly. Size tells how often a clone was seen (once, few, many) or the class of an expanded clone, and some rows leave it out.

D: TRBD2; J: TRBJ2-7; V: TRBV5-5; size: .; DNA: TGTGCCAGCAGCTTGGTACTAGCGGGAGGGGAGCAGTACTTC; CDR3: CASSLVLAGGEQYF
D: TRBD1; J: TRBJ2-7; V: TRBV10-3; size: .; DNA: TGTGCCATCAGTGCGCCTACAGGGGGCTCCTACGAGCAGTACTTC; CDR3: CAISAPTGGSYEQYF
D: .; J: TRBJ1-5; V: TRBV6-5; size: .; DNA: TGTGCCAGCAGACTCAACAATCAGCCCCAGCATTTT; CDR3: CASRLNNQPQHF
D: .; J: TRBJ2-7; V: TRBV27; size: .; DNA: TGTGCCAGCAGTTCGGGGGCAATAGTTTACGAGCAGTACTTC; CDR3: CASSSGAIVYEQYF
D: .; J: TRBJ1-1; V: TRBV6-1; size: .; DNA: TGTGCCAGCAGTGAAATCGGACCGCGAGCTTTCTTT; CDR3: CASSEIGPRAFF
D: TRBD1; J: TRBJ1-6; V: TRBV5-1; size: .; DNA: TGCGCCAGCAGCTTGGCCGAGACAGGGACTACACCCCTCCACTTT; CDR3: CASSLAETGTTPLHF
D: TRBD2; J: TRBJ2-2; V: TRBV6-5; size: few; DNA: TGTGCCAGCAGTTACTCCGGACTAGGGGACACCGGGGAGCTGTTTTTT; CDR3: CASSYSGLGDTGELFF
D: .; J: TRBJ2-3; V: TRBV10-2; size: .; DNA: TGCGCCAGCAGTGACCCCCTTTGGGTAGGGAACACAGATACGCAGTATTTT; CDR3: CASSDPLWVGNTDTQYF
D: .; J: TRBJ1-5; V: TRBV7-2; size: .; DNA: TGTGCCAGCAGCACCCCCCCTCAGCCCCAGCATTTT; CDR3: CASSTPPQPQHF
D: .; J: TRBJ2-7; V: TRBV18; size: .; DNA: TGTGCCAGCTCACAACAGTACGAGCAGTACTTC; CDR3: CASSQQYEQYF
D: TRBD2; J: TRBJ2-5; V: TRBV24-1; size: .; DNA: TGTGCCACCAGTGCGGCGGGGGACCTTGGGGAGACCCAGTACTTC; CDR3: CATSAAGDLGETQYF
D: .; J: TRBJ1-1; V: TRBV4-1; size: few; DNA: TGCGCCAGCAGCAGAGGGGACACTGAAGCTTTCTTT; CDR3: CASSRGDTEAFF
D: TRBD2; J: TRBJ2-2; V: TRBV3-1/TRBV3-2; size: once; DNA: TGTGCCAGCAGCCAAGGGACTAGCGACACCGGGGAGCTGTTTTTT; CDR3: CASSQGTSDTGELFF
D: .; J: TRBJ1-1; V: TRBV5-1; size: .; DNA: TGCGCCAGCAGCTGGGGGGGTATCAGGGTCCTCGGCACTGAAGCTTTCTTT; CDR3: CASSWGGIRVLGTEAFF
D: .; J: TRBJ1-4; V: TRBV30; size: .; DNA: TGTGCCTGGAGTAACAGTGAAAAACTGTTTTTT; CDR3: CAWSNSEKLFF
D: .; J: TRBJ1-1; V: TRBV4-2; size: .; DNA: TGTGCCAGCAGCCAAGTGGTCATGAACACTGAAGCTTTCTTT; CDR3: CASSQVVMNTEAFF
D: TRBD2; J: TRBJ2-1; V: TRBV12-5; size: .; DNA: TGTGCTAGTGGTCTCGGGACTAGCGGGTCGAATGAGCAGTTCTTC; CDR3: CASGLGTSGSNEQFF